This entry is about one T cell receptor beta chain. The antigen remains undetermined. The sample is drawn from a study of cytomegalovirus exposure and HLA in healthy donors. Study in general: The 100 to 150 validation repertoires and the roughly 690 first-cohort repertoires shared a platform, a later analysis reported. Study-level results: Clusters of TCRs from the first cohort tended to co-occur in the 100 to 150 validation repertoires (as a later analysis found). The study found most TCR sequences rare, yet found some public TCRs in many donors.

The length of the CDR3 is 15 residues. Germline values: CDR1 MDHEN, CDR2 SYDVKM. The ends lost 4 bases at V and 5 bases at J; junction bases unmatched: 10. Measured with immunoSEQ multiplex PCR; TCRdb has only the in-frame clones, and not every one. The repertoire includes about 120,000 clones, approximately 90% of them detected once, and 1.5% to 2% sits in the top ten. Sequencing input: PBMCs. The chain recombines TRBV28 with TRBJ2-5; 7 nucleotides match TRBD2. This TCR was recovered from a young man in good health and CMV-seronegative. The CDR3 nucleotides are TGTGCCAGCAGTTCCCAGATTCTCGGGAGGGAGACCCAGTACTTC. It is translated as CASSSQILGRETQYF.